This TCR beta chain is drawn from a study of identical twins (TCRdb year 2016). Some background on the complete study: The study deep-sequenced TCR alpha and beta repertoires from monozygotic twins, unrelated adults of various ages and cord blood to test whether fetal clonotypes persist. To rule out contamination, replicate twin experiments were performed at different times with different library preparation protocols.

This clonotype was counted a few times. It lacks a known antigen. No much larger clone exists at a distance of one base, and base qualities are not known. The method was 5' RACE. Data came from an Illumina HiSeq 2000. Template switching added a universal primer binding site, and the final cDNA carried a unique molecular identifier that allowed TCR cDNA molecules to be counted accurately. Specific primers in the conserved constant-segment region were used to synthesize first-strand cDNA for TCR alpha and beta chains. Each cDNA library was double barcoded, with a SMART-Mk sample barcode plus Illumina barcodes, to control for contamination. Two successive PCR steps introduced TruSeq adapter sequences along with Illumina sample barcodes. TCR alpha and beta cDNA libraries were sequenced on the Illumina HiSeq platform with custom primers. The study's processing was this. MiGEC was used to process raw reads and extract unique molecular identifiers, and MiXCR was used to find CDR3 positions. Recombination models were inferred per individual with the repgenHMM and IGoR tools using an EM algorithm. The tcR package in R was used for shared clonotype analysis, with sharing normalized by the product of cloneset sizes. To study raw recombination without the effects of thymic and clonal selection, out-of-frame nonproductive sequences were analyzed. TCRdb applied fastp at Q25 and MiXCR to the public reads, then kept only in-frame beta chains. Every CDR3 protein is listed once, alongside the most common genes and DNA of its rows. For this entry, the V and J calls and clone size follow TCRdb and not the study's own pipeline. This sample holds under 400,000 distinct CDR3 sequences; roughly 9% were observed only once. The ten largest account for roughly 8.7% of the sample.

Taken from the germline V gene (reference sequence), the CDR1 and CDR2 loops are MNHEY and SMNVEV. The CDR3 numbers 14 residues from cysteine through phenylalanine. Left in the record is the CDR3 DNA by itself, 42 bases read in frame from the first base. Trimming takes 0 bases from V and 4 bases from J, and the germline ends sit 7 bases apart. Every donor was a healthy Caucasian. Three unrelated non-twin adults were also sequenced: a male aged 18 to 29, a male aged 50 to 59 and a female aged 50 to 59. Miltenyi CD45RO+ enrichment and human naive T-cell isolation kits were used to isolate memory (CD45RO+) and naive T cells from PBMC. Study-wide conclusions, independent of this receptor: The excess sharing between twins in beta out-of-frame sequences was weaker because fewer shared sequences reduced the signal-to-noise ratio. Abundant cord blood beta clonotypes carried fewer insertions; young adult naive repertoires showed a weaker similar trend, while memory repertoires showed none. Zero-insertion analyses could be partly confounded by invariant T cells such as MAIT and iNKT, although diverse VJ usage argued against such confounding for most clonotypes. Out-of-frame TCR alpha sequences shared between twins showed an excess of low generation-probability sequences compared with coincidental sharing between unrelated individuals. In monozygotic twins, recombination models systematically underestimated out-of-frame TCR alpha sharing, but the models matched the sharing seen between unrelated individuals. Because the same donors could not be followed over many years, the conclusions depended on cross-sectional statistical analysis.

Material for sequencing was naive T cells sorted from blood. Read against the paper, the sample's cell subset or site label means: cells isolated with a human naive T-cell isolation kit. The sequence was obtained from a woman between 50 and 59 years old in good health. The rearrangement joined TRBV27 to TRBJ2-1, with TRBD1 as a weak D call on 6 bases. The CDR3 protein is CASSLSGAYNEQFF. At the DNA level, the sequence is TGTGCCAGCAGTTTATCGGGGGCATACAATGAGCAGTTCTTC.